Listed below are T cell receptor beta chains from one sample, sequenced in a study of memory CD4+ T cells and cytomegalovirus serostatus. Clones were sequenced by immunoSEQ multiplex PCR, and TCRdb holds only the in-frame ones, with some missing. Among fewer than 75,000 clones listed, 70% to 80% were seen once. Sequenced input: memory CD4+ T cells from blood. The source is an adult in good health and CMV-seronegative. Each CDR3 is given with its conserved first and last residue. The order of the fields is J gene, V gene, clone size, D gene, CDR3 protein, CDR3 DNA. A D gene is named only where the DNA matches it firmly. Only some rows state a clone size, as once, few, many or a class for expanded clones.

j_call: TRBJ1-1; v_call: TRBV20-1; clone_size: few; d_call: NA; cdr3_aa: CSAENTEAFF; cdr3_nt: TGCAGTGCAGAGAACACTGAAGCTTTCTTT
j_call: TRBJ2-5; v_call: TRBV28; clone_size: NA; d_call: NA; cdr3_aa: CASSKRDGQETQYF; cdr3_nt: TGTGCCAGCAGTAAACGCGACGGCCAAGAGACCCAGTACTTC
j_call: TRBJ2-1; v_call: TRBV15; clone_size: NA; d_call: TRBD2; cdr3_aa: CATRGPGGAFEQFF; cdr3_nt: TGTGCCACCAGAGGACCCGGGGGGGCCTTTGAGCAGTTCTTC
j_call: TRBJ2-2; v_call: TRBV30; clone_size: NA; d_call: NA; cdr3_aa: CAWKGVANTGELFF; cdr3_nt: TGTGCCTGGAAGGGGGTCGCGAACACCGGGGAGCTGTTTTTT
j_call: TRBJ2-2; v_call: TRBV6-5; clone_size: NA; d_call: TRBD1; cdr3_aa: CASSIQGAIGGELFF; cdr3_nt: TGTGCCAGCAGTATACAGGGGGCGATTGGCGGGGAGCTGTTTTTT
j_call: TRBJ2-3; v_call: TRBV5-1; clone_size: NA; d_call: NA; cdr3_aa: CASRVGEYTDTQYF; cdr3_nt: TGCGCCAGCAGGGTCGGGGAGTACACAGATACGCAGTATTTT
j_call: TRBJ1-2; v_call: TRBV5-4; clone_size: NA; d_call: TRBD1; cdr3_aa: CASSLDRGPTLLGGYTF; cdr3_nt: TGTGCCAGCAGCTTGGACAGGGGGCCGACCTTATTGGGGGGCTACACCTTC
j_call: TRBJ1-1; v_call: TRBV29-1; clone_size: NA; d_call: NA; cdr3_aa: CSVEPATEAFF; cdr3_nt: TGCAGCGTTGAACCTGCCACTGAAGCTTTCTTT
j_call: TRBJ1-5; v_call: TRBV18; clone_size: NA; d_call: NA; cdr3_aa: CASSPSVGNQPQHF; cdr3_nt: TGTGCCAGCTCACCATCTGTCGGCAATCAGCCCCAGCATTTT
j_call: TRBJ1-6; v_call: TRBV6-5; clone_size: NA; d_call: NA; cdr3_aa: CASSYQARGSPLHF; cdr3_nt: TGTGCCAGCAGTTACCAGGCGCGGGGTTCACCCCTCCACTTT
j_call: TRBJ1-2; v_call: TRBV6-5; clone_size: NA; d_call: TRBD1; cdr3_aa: CASSLQGGYGYTF; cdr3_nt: TGTGCCAGCAGCCTCCAGGGGGGCTATGGCTACACCTTC
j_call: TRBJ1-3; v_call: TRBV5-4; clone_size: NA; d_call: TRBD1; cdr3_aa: CASSSTGYGNTIYF; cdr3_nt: TGTGCCAGCAGCTCGACAGGGTATGGAAACACCATATATTTT
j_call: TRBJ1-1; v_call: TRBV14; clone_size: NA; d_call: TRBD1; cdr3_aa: CASSQMRTGGTEAFF; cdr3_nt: TGTGCCAGCAGCCAAATGCGGACAGGAGGCACTGAAGCTTTCTTT
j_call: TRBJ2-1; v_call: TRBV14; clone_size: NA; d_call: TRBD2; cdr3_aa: CASSQNLAGARFF; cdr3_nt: TGTGCCAGCAGCCAAAACCTAGCGGGGGCCCGTTTCTTC
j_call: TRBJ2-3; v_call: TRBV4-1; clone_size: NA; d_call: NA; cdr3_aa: CASSQDGTTGPQYF; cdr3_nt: TGCGCCAGCAGCCAAGATGGGACAACCGGTCCGCAGTATTTT
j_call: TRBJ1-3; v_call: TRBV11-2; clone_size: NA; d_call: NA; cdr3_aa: CASSFGGFSGNTIYF; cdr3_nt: TGTGCCAGCAGCTTCGGGGGGTTTTCTGGAAACACCATATATTTT
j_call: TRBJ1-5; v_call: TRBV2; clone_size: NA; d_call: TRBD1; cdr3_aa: CASSEERGQGNQRQHF; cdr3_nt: TGTGCCAGCAGTGAAGAACGGGGACAGGGGAACCAACGCCAGCATTTT
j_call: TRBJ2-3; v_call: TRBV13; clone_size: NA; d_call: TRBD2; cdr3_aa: CASSLGTSGGKDTQYF; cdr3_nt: TGTGCCAGCAGCCTGGGGACTAGCGGGGGGAAAGATACGCAGTATTTT
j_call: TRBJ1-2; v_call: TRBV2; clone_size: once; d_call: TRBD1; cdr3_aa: CAGMVQGATYGYTF; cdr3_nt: TGTGCCGGGATGGTACAGGGGGCGACTTATGGCTACACCTTC
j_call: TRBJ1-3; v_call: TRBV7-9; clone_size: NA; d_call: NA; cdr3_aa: CASSLAVSGASRNTIYF; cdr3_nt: TGTGCCAGCAGCCTAGCAGTGTCGGGTGCCAGCAGAAACACCATATATTTT
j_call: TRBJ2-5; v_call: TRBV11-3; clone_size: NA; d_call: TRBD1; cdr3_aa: CASSARQGAGVETQYF; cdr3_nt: TGTGCCAGCAGCGCTCGACAGGGGGCGGGGGTGGAGACCCAGTACTTC
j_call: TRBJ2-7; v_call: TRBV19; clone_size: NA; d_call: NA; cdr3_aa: CASSIGLNNPYEQYF; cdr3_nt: TGTGCCAGTAGTATCGGACTGAACAACCCCTACGAGCAGTACTTC
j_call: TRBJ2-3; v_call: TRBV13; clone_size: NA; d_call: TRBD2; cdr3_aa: CASSLGASGGVTDTQYF; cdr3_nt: TGTGCCAGCAGCTTAGGGGCTAGCGGGGGGGTCACAGATACGCAGTATTTT
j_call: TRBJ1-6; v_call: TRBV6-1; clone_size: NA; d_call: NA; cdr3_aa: CASSEGRTSSYNSPLHF; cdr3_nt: TGTGCCAGCAGTGAGGGACGGACGAGCTCCTATAATTCACCCCTCCACTTT
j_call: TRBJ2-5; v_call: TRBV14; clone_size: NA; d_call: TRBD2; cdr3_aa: CASSQGAGAETQYF; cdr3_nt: TGTGCCAGCAGCCAAGGAGCGGGAGCAGAGACCCAGTACTTC
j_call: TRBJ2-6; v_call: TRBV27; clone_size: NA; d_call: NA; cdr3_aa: CASSPPPHSGANVLTF; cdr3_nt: TGTGCCAGCAGTCCACCCCCCCACTCTGGGGCCAACGTCCTGACTTTC
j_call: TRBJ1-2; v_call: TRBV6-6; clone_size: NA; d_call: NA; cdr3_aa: CASSYGASPYGYTF; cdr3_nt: TGTGCCAGCAGTTACGGGGCCTCACCCTATGGCTACACCTTC
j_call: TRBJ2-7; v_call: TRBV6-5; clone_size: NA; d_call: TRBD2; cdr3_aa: CASSTFAGGPYEQYF; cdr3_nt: TGTGCCAGCAGTACCTTCGCGGGAGGGCCATACGAGCAGTACTTC
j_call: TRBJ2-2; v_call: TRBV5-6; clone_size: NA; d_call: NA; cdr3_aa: CASSLFTGTGELFF; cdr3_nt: TGTGCCAGCAGCTTGTTTACCGGGACCGGGGAGCTGTTTTTT